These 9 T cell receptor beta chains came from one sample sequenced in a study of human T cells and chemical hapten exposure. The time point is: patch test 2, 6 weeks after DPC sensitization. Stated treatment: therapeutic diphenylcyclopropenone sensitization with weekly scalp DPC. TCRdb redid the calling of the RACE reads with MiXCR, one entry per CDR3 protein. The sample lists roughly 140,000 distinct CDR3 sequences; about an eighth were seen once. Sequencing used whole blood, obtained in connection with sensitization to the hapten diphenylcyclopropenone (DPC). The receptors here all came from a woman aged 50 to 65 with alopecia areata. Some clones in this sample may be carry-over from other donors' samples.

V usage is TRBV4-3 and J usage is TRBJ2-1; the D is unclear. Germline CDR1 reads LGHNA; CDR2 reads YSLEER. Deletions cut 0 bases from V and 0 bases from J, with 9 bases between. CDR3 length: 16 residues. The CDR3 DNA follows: TGCGCCAGCAGCCAAGATAAGGATTTCTCCTACAATGAGCAGTTCTTC. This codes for CASSQDKDFSYNEQFF.

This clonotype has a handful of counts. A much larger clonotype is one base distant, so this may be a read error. The DNA of the CDR3 is TGTGCCAGCAGTTTACCGCAGGGGTACGAGCAGTACTTC. It codes for CASSLPQGYEQYF. This sequence joins TRBV28 and TRBJ2-7, with D possibly matching TRBD1 (6 bases). V shed 2 bases and J shed 4 bases, with 9 bases lying between them. Germline CDR1 reads MDHEN; CDR2 reads SYDVKM. This CDR3 region has 13 residues.

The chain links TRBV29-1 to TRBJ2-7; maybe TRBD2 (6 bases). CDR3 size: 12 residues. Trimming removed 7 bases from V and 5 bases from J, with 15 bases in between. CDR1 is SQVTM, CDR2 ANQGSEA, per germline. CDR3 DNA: TGCAGCGCTCGGGGAGTAGCGGACGAGCAGTACTTC. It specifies CSARGVADEQYF.

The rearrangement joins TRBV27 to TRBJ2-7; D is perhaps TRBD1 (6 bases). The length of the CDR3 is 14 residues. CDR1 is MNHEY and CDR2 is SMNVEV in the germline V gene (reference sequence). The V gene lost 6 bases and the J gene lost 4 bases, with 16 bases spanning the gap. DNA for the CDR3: TGTGCCAGCAGCAAATGGGACACTTCATACGAGCAGTACTTC. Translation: CASSKWDTSYEQYF.

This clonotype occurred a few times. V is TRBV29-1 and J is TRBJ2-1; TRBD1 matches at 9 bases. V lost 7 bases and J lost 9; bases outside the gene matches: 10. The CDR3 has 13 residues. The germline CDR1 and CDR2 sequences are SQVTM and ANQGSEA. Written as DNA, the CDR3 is TGCAGCGCCATTTCGCGGACAGGGGTTGAGCAGTTCTTC. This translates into CSAISRTGVEQFF.

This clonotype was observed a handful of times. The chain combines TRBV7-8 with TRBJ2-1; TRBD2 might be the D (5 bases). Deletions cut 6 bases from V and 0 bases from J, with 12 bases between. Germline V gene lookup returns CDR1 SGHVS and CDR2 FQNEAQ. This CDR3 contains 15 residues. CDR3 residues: CASRKSGISYNEQFF. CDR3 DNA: TGTGCCAGCAGAAAATCCGGGATCTCCTACAATGAGCAGTTCTTC.

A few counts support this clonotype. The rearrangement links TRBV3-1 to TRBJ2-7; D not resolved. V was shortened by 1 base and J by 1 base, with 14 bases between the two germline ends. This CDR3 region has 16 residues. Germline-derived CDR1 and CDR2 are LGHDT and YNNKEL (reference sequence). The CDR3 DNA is TGTGCCAGCAGCCAAGGACACAATATGGGGTCCTACGAGCAGTACTTC. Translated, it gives CASSQGHNMGSYEQYF.

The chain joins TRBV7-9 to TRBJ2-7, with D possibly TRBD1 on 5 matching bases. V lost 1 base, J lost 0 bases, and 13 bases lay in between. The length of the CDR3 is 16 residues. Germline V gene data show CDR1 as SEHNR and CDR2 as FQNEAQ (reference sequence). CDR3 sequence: CASSLGSYQGSYEQYF. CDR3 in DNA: TGTGCCAGCAGCTTAGGTTCATACCAGGGCTCCTACGAGCAGTACTTC.

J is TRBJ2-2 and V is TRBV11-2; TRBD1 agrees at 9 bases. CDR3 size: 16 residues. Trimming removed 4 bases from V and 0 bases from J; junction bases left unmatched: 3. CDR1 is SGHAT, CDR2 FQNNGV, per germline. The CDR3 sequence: CASSSRQGANTGELFF. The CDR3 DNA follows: TGTGCCAGCAGCTCGCGACAGGGGGCGAACACCGGGGAGCTGTTTTTT.